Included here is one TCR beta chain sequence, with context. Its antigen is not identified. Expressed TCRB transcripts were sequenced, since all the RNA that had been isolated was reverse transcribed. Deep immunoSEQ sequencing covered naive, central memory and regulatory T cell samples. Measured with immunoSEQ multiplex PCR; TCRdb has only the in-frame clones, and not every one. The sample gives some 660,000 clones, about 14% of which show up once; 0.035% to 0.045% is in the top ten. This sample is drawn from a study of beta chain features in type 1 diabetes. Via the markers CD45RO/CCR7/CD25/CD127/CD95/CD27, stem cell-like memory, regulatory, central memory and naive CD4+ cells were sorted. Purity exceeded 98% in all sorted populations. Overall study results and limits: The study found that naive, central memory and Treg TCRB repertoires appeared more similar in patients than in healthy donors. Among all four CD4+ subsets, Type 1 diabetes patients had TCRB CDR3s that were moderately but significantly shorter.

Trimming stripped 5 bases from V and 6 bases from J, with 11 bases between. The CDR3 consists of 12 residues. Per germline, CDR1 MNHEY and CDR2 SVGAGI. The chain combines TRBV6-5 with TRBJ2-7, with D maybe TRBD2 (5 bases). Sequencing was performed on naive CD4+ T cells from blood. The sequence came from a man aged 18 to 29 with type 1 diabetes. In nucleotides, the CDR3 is TGTGCCAGCAGTAACCACCGGGGCGAGCAGTACTTC. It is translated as CASSNHRGEQYF.